Each of the 28 T cell receptor beta chains below was sequenced from the same sample in a study of CD8+ T cells in alopecia areata. cDNA reverse transcribed from extracted RNA served as the sequencing template. Assay: immunoSEQ multiplex PCR; the TCRdb copy retains only in-frame clones and omits some. The sample contains more than 95,000 clones, roughly two fifths of which appear only once. Material for sequencing was CD4+ T cells sorted from blood. Receptors were obtained from a human donor with alopecia areata.

The rearrangement uses TRBV5-6 and TRBJ2-7, with TRBD1 matching over 7 bases. The V and J ends lost 1 base and 2 bases, in that order; junction bases with no gene match: 12. CDR3 size: 17 residues. Germline V CDR1 and CDR2: SGHDT, YYEEEE. CDR3 in amino acids: CASSLFPTDRATYEQYF. The CDR3 DNA follows: TGTGCCAGCAGCTTGTTCCCAACTGACAGGGCCACCTACGAGCAGTACTTC.

The genes are TRBV2 and TRBJ2-7; D possibly uses TRBD1 or TRBD2 (5 bases each). The length of the CDR3 is 14 residues. Germline V gene lookup returns CDR1 SNHLY and CDR2 FYNNEI. Trimming shortened V by 4 bases and J by 3 bases, and 13 bases separated the two germline ends. CDR3 amino acids: CASSVWGPSYEQYF. The DNA of the CDR3 is TGTGCCAGCAGTGTGTGGGGACCCAGCTACGAGCAGTACTTC.

This clone showed up just a few times. The rearrangement links TRBV4-1 to TRBJ1-2; maybe TRBD1 (5 bases). The germline V and J ends were trimmed by 1 base and 4 bases, with 13 bases remaining between them. CDR1 is MGHRA, CDR2 YSYEKL, per germline. The CDR3 totals 15 residues. The CDR3 coding sequence is TGCGCCAGCAGCCAAGTTTCATCAGGGCCCTATGGCTACACCTTC. This gives the protein CASSQVSSGPYGYTF.

Only a few counts were recorded for this clone. This sequence joins TRBV19 and TRBJ1-5, with 7 bases matching TRBD1. The ends lost 4 bases at V and 6 bases at J; junction bases unmatched: 9. This CDR3 contains 15 residues. Germline-derived CDR1 and CDR2 are LNHDA and SQIVND (reference sequence). The CDR3 reads CASSRYRGSGQPQHF. CDR3 DNA: TGTGCCAGTAGTAGATACAGGGGAAGCGGTCAGCCCCAGCATTTT.

V is TRBV7-9 and J is TRBJ2-5; tentative D call: TRBD1 (5 bases). The CDR3 contains 14 residues. CDR1 and CDR2 (germline): SEHNR, FQNEAQ (reference sequence). Trimming removed 1 base from V and 3 bases from J, with 9 bases in between. CDR3 amino acids: CASSLETAKETQYF. The CDR3 DNA reads TGTGCCAGCAGCTTAGAGACAGCAAAAGAGACCCAGTACTTC.

This clone was recorded once. The rearrangement links TRBV5-6 to TRBJ2-2; unclear D gene. Germline V gene sequence: CDR1 SGHDT, CDR2 YYEEEE. V lost 2 bases, J lost 7 bases, and 21 bases lay in between. The CDR3 is 17 residues long. The CDR3 nucleotides are TGTGCCAGCAGCTTCCTCGCCCGACTTCCTCTAGTCGGGGAGCTGTTTTTT. Translated, it gives CASSFLARLPLVGELFF.

The genes are TRBV5-1 and TRBJ2-1; 10 nucleotides agree with TRBD2. This CDR3 has 16 amino acids. Germline V gives CDR1 SGHRS, CDR2 YFSETQ. Trimming took 1 base from V and 9 from J; bases not matched to a gene: 10. In nucleotides, the CDR3 is TGCGCCAGCAGCTTGACTAGCGGGACGGCTTTAATTGAGCAGTTCTTC. Translating gives CASSLTSGTALIEQFF.

This clone came up a few times. The chain joins TRBV27 to TRBJ2-3; D ambiguous. V was clipped by 4 bases and J by 6 bases, with 14 bases between them. The CDR3 is 14 amino acids. Per the germline V gene, CDR1 is MNHEY and CDR2 is SMNVEV (reference sequence). In DNA, the CDR3 is TGTGCCAGCAGTTGGGGTATGTCCGCCGATACGCAGTATTTT. Translated, it gives CASSWGMSADTQYF.

The rearrangement joins TRBV7-3 to TRBJ1-1; D possibly corresponds to TRBD1 (5 bases). The germline gives CDR1 SGHTA, CDR2 FQGTGA. V lost 3 bases to trimming and J lost 5 bases, with 13 bases between them. The CDR3 covers 14 residues. The CDR3 reads CASSFSGTRTEAFF. The CDR3 coding sequence is TGTGCCAGCAGCTTCTCCGGGACTAGGACTGAAGCTTTCTTT.

V and J are TRBV27 and TRBJ2-7; D is possibly TRBD2 (5 bases). V lost 5 bases, J lost 1 base, and 15 bases lay in between. From germline, CDR1 is MNHEY and CDR2 SMNVEV (reference sequence). The CDR3 covers 15 residues. The DNA of the CDR3 is TGTGCCAGCAGTAGAAGCGGAATGATTTCCTACGAGCAGTACTTC. Translation gives CASSRSGMISYEQYF.

The gene calls are TRBV6-5 and TRBJ2-3, with 7 bases matching TRBD1. The CDR3 length is 15 residues. Trimming took 5 bases from V and 0 from J; bases not matched to a gene: 5. Germline V gene sequence: CDR1 MNHEY, CDR2 SVGAGI. Written as DNA, the CDR3 is TGTGCCAGCAGTCGGGACAGCTCTAGCACAGATACGCAGTATTTT. It translates to CASSRDSSSTDTQYF.

A few counts support this clone. V is TRBV4-2 and J is TRBJ2-5; TRBD1 matches 7 bases. Germline CDR1 LGHNA, CDR2 YNFKEQ. The V gene end was trimmed by 0 bases and the J gene end by 1 base; junction bases not matched to a gene: 11. This CDR3 has 18 residues. The CDR3 DNA sequence: TGTGCCAGCAGCCAAGAGGCCAGTACAGGGGAATTCCAAGAGACCCAGTACTTC. Protein product: CASSQEASTGEFQETQYF.

The chain carries TRBV2 and TRBJ1-1; D uncertain. This CDR3 has 15 amino acids. V was clipped by 3 bases and J by 2 bases, with 13 bases between them. Germline CDR1 and CDR2: SNHLY and FYNNEI. CDR3 loop: CASSDGEDGNTEAFF. The CDR3 DNA follows: TGTGCCAGCAGTGACGGGGAAGATGGTAACACTGAAGCTTTCTTT.

The rearrangement joins TRBV4-3 to TRBJ1-5; D ambiguous. Germline V gene lookup returns CDR1 LGHNA and CDR2 YSLEER. This CDR3 is built from 18 residues. V dropped 0 bases and J dropped 6 bases, with 21 bases sitting between them. The CDR3 region is CASSQDFFIGSSPQPQHF. The DNA of the CDR3 is TGCGCCAGCAGCCAAGATTTCTTTATTGGCAGCTCTCCTCAGCCCCAGCATTTT.

The rearrangement links TRBV4-3 to TRBJ2-6; perhaps TRBD2 as D (5 bases). Trimming removed 1 base at V and 5 bases at J, with 15 bases between. This CDR3 region has 17 residues. The V gene's germline CDR1 is LGHNA and CDR2 YSLEER. DNA of the CDR3: TGCGCCAGCAGCCAAGGAGGGTTGGGGAGCTGGGCCAACGTCCTGACTTTC. This sequence encodes CASSQGGLGSWANVLTF.

The sample holds a few counts of this clone. The CDR3 is CASSLGGTNNEQFF. CDR3 nucleotide sequence: TGCGCCAGCAGCTTGGGAGGGACAAACAATGAGCAGTTCTTC. This chain joins TRBV5-1 and TRBJ2-1, with a possible D match to TRBD1 (6 bases). The germline V gene has CDR1 SGHRS and CDR2 YFSETQ. The CDR3 consists of 14 residues. Trimming cost V 0 bases and J 5 bases, with 9 bases left between them. The whole variable domain, filled in from reference TRBV5-1 and TRBJ2-1, reads KAGVTQTPRYLIKTRGQQVTLSCSPISGHRSVSWYQQTPGQGLQFLFEYFSETQRNKGNFPGRFSGRQFSNSRSEMNVSTLELGDSALYLCASSLGGTNNEQFFGPGTRLTVL.

The chain uses TRBV28 and TRBJ2-7, with D unresolved. This CDR3 comprises 16 residues. Germline CDR1 is MDHEN and CDR2 is SYDVKM. V lost 2 bases and J 1 base, leaving 15 bases between the germline ends. CDR3 sequence: CASSLPPAGYSYEQYF. CDR3 DNA sequence: TGTGCCAGCAGTTTACCCCCGGCAGGCTATTCCTACGAGCAGTACTTC. Full variable domain (outside the CDR3, taken from reference TRBV28 and TRBJ2-7): DVKVTQSSRYLVKRTGEKVFLECVQDMDHENMFWYRQDPGLGLRLIYFSYDVKMKEKGDIPEGYSVSREKKERFSLILESASTNQTSMYLCASSLPPAGYSYEQYFGPGTRLTVT.

This clone was observed a handful of times. The J gene is TRBJ2-5, the V gene TRBV30, with TRBD2 matching over 10 bases. The junction had 6 bases not matched to a gene; V was cut back by 3 bases and J by 5 bases. This CDR3 spans 14 amino acids. Germline CDR1 and CDR2: GTSNPN and SVGIG (reference sequence). CDR3 nucleotides: TGTGCCTGGAGGAGCGGGGGGGCCGGGGAGACCCAGTACTTC. Residues: CAWRSGGAGETQYF.

The rearrangement links TRBV4-1 to TRBJ2-7; D may be TRBD2 (6 bases). CDR3 size: 15 residues. The germline V gene encodes CDR1 MGHRA and CDR2 YSYEKL. Trimming pared 6 bases from V and 3 bases from J, leaving 18 bases between. DNA for the CDR3: TGCGCCAGCAGTTCGGGAGCACAACCTGGCTACGAGCAGTACTTC. It is translated as CASSSGAQPGYEQYF.

J is TRBJ2-5 and V is TRBV7-2; D perhaps matches TRBD2 (5 bases). The V gene lost 1 base and the J gene lost 1 base, with 10 bases spanning the gap. Germline V gene data show CDR1 as SGHTA and CDR2 as FQGNSA. The CDR3 runs 15 residues. The DNA for the CDR3 is TGTGCCAGCAGCTTAGTGGGCGGGTTCCAAGAGACCCAGTACTTC. Translating gives CASSLVGGFQETQYF. The whole variable domain, filled in from reference TRBV7-2 and TRBJ2-5, reads GAGVSQSPSNKVTEKGKDVELRCDPISGHTALYWYRQSLGQGLEFLIYFQGNSAPDKSGLPSDRFSAERTGGSVSTLTIQRTQQEDSAVYLCASSLVGGFQETQYFGPGTRLLVL.

The chain has TRBV6-5 and TRBJ2-7, with 11 bases identical to TRBD2. V was pared by 7 bases and J by 3 bases, with 8 bases of the junction left unmatched. CDR3 length equals 15 residues. CDR1 MNHEY and CDR2 SVGAGI come from the germline V gene. The CDR3 nucleotides read TGTGCCAGCAATCGTCTAGCGGGAGGAGGCTACGAGCAGTACTTC. Translation gives CASNRLAGGGYEQYF.

The rearrangement joins TRBV29-1 to TRBJ2-3, with a possible D match to TRBD1 (5 bases). The CDR3 contains 13 residues. Trimming left V 4 bases short and J 0 bases short, with 8 bases between. The germline V gene has CDR1 SQVTM and CDR2 ANQGSEA. CDR3 loop: CSVVGPSTDTQYF. The CDR3, as DNA: TGCAGCGTTGTGGGGCCTAGCACAGATACGCAGTATTTT.

V and J are TRBV6-5 and TRBJ2-5, with 7 bases fitting TRBD2. After removal of 4 bases from V and 5 bases from J, the junction contained 7 bases not matched to a gene. Looked up from germline, CDR1 is MNHEY and CDR2 is SVGAGI. CDR3 length: 14 residues. Here the CDR3 reads CASSFRDYAETQYF. CDR3 sequence (DNA): TGTGCCAGCAGTTTCCGGGACTATGCGGAGACCCAGTACTTC.

In its sample, this clone was seen many times. The chain employs TRBV7-2 and TRBJ2-7; perhaps D is TRBD1 or TRBD2 (6 bases each). V was cut by 4 bases and J by 0 bases, with 16 bases left in between. Germline V CDR1 and CDR2: SGHTA, FQGNSA. The CDR3 has 16 residues. The CDR3 reads CASSSKGGVSSYEQYF. For the CDR3, the DNA is TGTGCCAGCAGCTCCAAGGGGGGAGTGAGCTCCTACGAGCAGTACTTC.

There are a few counts of this clone. V usage is TRBV18 and J usage is TRBJ2-7, with D hard to call. The CDR3 spans 11 residues. The germline V and J ends were trimmed by 0 bases and 6 bases, with 3 bases remaining between them. The germline V gene encodes CDR1 KGHSH and CDR2 LQKENI. The CDR3 DNA reads as TGTGCCAGCTCACCACCCCCCGAGCAGTACTTC. This encodes CASSPPPEQYF.

This chain uses TRBV6-5 with TRBJ1-2; D is unclear. The length of the CDR3 is 13 residues. V lost 2 bases, J lost 2 bases, and 6 bases lay in between. CDR1 is MNHEY, CDR2 SVGAGI, per germline. CDR3 sequence reads: CASSYGQNYGYTF. The CDR3 DNA reads as TGTGCCAGCAGTTACGGGCAGAACTATGGCTACACCTTC.

This clone was seen just once. The rearrangement links TRBV30 to TRBJ1-5; D is perhaps TRBD1 (6 bases). This CDR3 comprises 15 residues. Germline V gene lookup returns CDR1 GTSNPN and CDR2 SVGIG (reference sequence). The V end lost 3 bases, the J end lost 1 base, and 13 bases lay between the germline ends. CDR3 residues: CAWSAGETSNQPQHF. The DNA of the CDR3 is TGTGCCTGGAGCGCAGGGGAAACGAGCAATCAGCCCCAGCATTTT.

The genes are TRBV23-1 and TRBJ1-1, with D possibly TRBD1 on 5 matching bases. TRBV23-1 is an open reading frame, and its role is uncertain. V lost 2 bases to trimming and J lost 2 bases, with 18 bases between them. The CDR3 is 17 residues long. The CDR3: CASSQRGAGHPNTEAFF. In DNA, the CDR3 is TGCGCCAGCAGTCAACGAGGCGCGGGGCACCCAAACACTGAAGCTTTCTTT.